This TCR beta chain appears in the sequencing data of a study of T cells in Graves' hyperthyroidism and ophthalmopathy. This clonotype showed up many times. What it binds is unknown. The germline gives CDR1 MDHEN, CDR2 SYDVKM. J was trimmed by 0 bases and V by 5 bases; bases with no gene match: 0. There are 13 residues in the CDR3. Amplification of TCR beta CDR3 regions was performed using RNA transcripts as template. TCR CDR3 underwent first-round RT-PCR with the HTBI primer set. MiXCR was run by TCRdb on the multiplex PCR reads, yielding one entry per CDR3 protein. This table has more than 500,000 distinct CDR3 sequences, about 15% appearing once. Points from the study as a whole: Blood also held most thyroid clonotypes expanded beyond 0.001. In validation, the model predicted ophthalmopathy. These predictions came a median approximately six months before onset.

The sequence was obtained from a woman aged 25 to 39 with Graves' ophthalmopathy. The chain employs TRBV28 and TRBJ1-1, with 7 nucleotides matching TRBD1. The sequencing sample was made of blood. This CDR3 reads CASSGTVNTEAFF. CDR3 sequence (DNA): TGTGCCAGCAGTGGGACAGTGAACACTGAAGCTTTCTTT.